This T cell receptor (beta chain) comes out of a study of T cell repertoires in cytomegalovirus infection. Study details: Well-studied HLA-B-restricted CMV epitopes were used in the study alongside recently identified HLA-C-restricted ones. Public TCR beta signatures marked donors with CMV infection and the matching HLA. Study results and caveats: Carriers of CMV plus the relevant HLA were identified by cumulative public TCR beta family frequency. The ex vivo response was dominated by HLA-C-restricted CMV-specific TCR beta clonotypes.

The CDR3 is made up of 14 amino acids. The germline V gene has CDR1 MRHNA and CDR2 SNTAGT. V shed 4 bases, J shed 7 bases, and the junction held 6 bases outside the gene matches. TCRdb re-analysed the reads in MiXCR, keeping a single row per CDR3 protein. Of roughly 860,000 distinct CDR3 sequences listed, roughly 33% are singletons. A remark on this clonotype: The antigen is not known.

The sequence was collected from a human donor in good health (CMV status not recorded). Some clones in this sample may be carry-over from other donors' samples. The sample here was cultured CD8+ T cells from PBMCs, taken from culture after CMV antigen stimulation. The rearrangement uses TRBV6-4 and TRBJ2-1; 8 nucleotides line up with TRBD2. The CDR3 DNA sequence: TGTGCCAGCAGTGGGGTAGCGGGGATTAATGAGCAGTTCTTC. Its translation: CASSGVAGINEQFF.